This passage covers 18 T cell receptor beta chains from one sample sequenced in a study of cytotoxic CD8 clonotypes in ibrutinib-treated CLL. Libraries were prepared by immunoSEQ multiplex PCR; TCRdb keeps only in-frame clonotypes and omits some of them. The sample holds fewer than 90,000 clones, 68% seen once. The source was PBMCs, collected after 12 months of ibrutinib treatment. These receptors were obtained from a human donor with chronic lymphocytic leukemia.

The rearrangement joins TRBV5-5 to TRBJ1-2, with D possibly TRBD1 on 6 matching bases. This CDR3 has 14 amino acids. Per germline, CDR1 SGHKS and CDR2 YYEKEE (reference sequence). Trimming stripped 2 bases from V and 6 bases from J, with 14 bases between. The CDR3 is CASSFQGPTNGYTF. The CDR3 DNA follows: TGTGCCAGCAGCTTCCAGGGGCCAACTAATGGCTACACCTTC.

The chain carries TRBV19 and TRBJ2-5; weak D call: TRBD1 (6 bases). The CDR3 consists of 14 residues. The V end lost 5 bases, the J end lost 4 bases, and 14 bases lay between the germline ends. CDR1 LNHDA and CDR2 SQIVND come from the germline V gene (reference sequence). CDR3 loop: CASSPPGVTETQYF. For the CDR3, the DNA is TGTGCCAGTAGTCCACCAGGGGTAACAGAGACCCAGTACTTC.

This chain links TRBV9 with TRBJ1-1; 8 bases are shared with TRBD1. There are 16 residues in the CDR3. Germline V CDR1 and CDR2: SGDLS, YYNGEE. Trimming at V came to 4 bases and at J to 0 bases, leaving 8 bases not matched to a gene. The chain's CDR3 is CASSKGTGRVNTEAFF. The CDR3 DNA reads TGTGCCAGCAGCAAGGGGACAGGTCGCGTGAACACTGAAGCTTTCTTT.

In DNA form, the CDR3 reads TGTGCCAGCAGTGAAGCGCGCGGGAGCAATCAGCCCCAGCATTTT. Encoded protein: CASSEARGSNQPQHF. V usage is TRBV6-1 and J usage is TRBJ1-5; D gene uncertain. The CDR3 loop spans 15 amino acids. The germline V gene encodes CDR1 MNHNS and CDR2 SASEGT. V lost 0 bases to trimming and J lost 1 base, with 7 bases between them.

In nucleotides, the CDR3 is TGTGCCATCAGTGAATTTAGGGGAGGCACCGGGGAGCTGTTTTTT. It specifies CAISEFRGGTGELFF. The V call is TRBV10-3, the J call TRBJ2-2; maybe TRBD2 (6 bases). Trimming removed 3 bases from V and 4 bases from J, with 12 bases in between. The CDR3 extends over 15 amino acids. Germline values: CDR1 ENHRY, CDR2 SYGVKD.

This chain connects TRBV27 to TRBJ2-3; TRBD1 might be the D (6 bases). V was cut by 6 bases and J by 3 bases, with 19 bases left in between. The germline gives CDR1 MNHEY, CDR2 SMNVEV (reference sequence). CDR3 length: 16 amino acids. The DNA for the CDR3 is TGTGCCAGCAGACCCCCGGACAGTAAGATGACAGATACGCAGTATTTT. This gives the protein CASRPPDSKMTDTQYF.

The V call is TRBV5-1, the J call TRBJ2-3; D remains unclear. Trimming removed 3 bases from V and 2 bases from J, with 1 base in between. The CDR3 loop spans 11 amino acids. Looked up from germline, CDR1 is SGHRS and CDR2 is YFSETQ. The CDR3 DNA follows: TGCGCCAGCAGCTCCACAGATACGCAGTATTTT. This encodes CASSSTDTQYF.

This clone was recorded once. The chain recombines TRBV10-3 with TRBJ2-1, with D maybe TRBD2 (5 bases). The CDR3 is made up of 14 amino acids. CDR1 is ENHRY, CDR2 SYGVKD, per germline. Trimming removed 1 base at V and 8 bases at J, with 12 bases between. The CDR3 nucleotides read TGTGCCATCAGTGAGTTTCGGGGTGAGGATGAGCAGTTCTTC. Amino acid sequence: CAISEFRGEDEQFF.

The rearrangement joins TRBV4-3 to TRBJ2-5; no reliable D call. The CDR3 runs 14 residues. Germline V gene sequence: CDR1 LGHNA, CDR2 YSLEER. V lost 2 bases and J lost 3, with 10 bases in between. CDR3 sequence reads: CASSQSGKEETQYF. The CDR3 nucleotides read TGCGCCAGCAGCCAATCCGGCAAGGAAGAGACCCAGTACTTC.

This clone was observed a handful of times. The genes are TRBV30 and TRBJ1-1, with a possible D match to TRBD1 (5 bases). Germline CDR1 is GTSNPN and CDR2 is SVGIG (reference sequence). The CDR3 contains 13 residues. V lost 3 bases to trimming and J lost 1 base, with 9 bases between them. The DNA of the CDR3 is TGTGCCTGGAGGGGAACAGGGAACACTGAAGCTTTCTTT. Protein: CAWRGTGNTEAFF.

V gene TRBV5-1 combines with J gene TRBJ1-1; 11 bases map to TRBD1. In germline, CDR1 is SGHRS, CDR2 YFSETQ. V lost 3 bases to trimming and J lost 6 bases; unmatched junction nucleotides: 7. The CDR3 spans 15 residues. CDR3 in DNA: TGCGCCAGCAGCTCGGGACAGGGGGTAGTTCCTGAAGCTTTCTTT. This encodes CASSSGQGVVPEAFF.

The chain combines TRBV7-9 with TRBJ1-6; D unclear. Germline CDR1 is SEHNR and CDR2 is FQNEAQ (reference sequence). V lost 5 bases and J lost 7, with 9 bases in between. The CDR3 length is 13 residues. In nucleotides, the CDR3 is TGTGCCAGCAGCCTGGACGGGAATTCACCCCTCCACTTT. It translates to CASSLDGNSPLHF.

The genes are TRBV5-4 and TRBJ2-1, with no clear D. The CDR3 totals 12 residues. V lost 1 base to trimming and J lost 6 bases, with 5 bases between them. Germline V gene lookup returns CDR1 SGHNT and CDR2 YYREEE (reference sequence). CDR3 loop: CASSLWGNEQFF. DNA for the CDR3: TGTGCCAGCAGCTTGTGGGGCAATGAGCAGTTCTTC.

V usage is TRBV29-1 and J usage is TRBJ2-3; TRBD2 matches 7 bases. The CDR3 totals 11 residues. Unmatched junction bases numbered 0, after V lost 3 bases and J lost 6 bases. CDR1 is SQVTM, CDR2 ANQGSEA, per germline. CDR3 bases: TGCAGCGTTGACGGGGGGGATACGCAGTATTTT. Its protein is CSVDGGDTQYF.

The genes are TRBV5-4 and TRBJ1-1, with D hard to call. Germline V gene lookup returns CDR1 SGHNT and CDR2 YYREEE (reference sequence). The CDR3 sequence is 15 residues long. The V end lost 4 bases, the J end lost 0 bases, and 13 bases lay between the germline ends. CDR3 nucleotides: TGTGCCAGCAGCCCGGTTGTGGGGATGAACACTGAAGCTTTCTTT. This translates into CASSPVVGMNTEAFF.

This chain uses TRBV6-1 with TRBJ1-4; D call uncertain. The CDR3 has 14 residues. V lost 6 bases and J lost 0, with 8 bases in between. The germline V gene has CDR1 MNHNS and CDR2 SASEGT. This CDR3 reads CASRRSATNEKLFF. The DNA for the CDR3 is TGTGCCAGCAGACGGAGTGCAACTAATGAAAAACTGTTTTTT.

This clone was picked up a small number of times. The chain employs TRBV5-1 and TRBJ1-1; D is ambiguous. Germline CDR1 is SGHRS and CDR2 is YFSETQ. CDR3 size: 15 residues. Between the trimmed V and J ends, which lost 1 base and 4 bases, there was a span of 14 bases. CDR3 loop: CASSLSVSGITEAFF. CDR3 DNA: TGCGCCAGCAGCTTGTCTGTTTCGGGGATCACTGAAGCTTTCTTT.

The chain employs TRBV6-6 and TRBJ1-2; 7 positions match TRBD1. Germline loops: CDR1 MNHNY, CDR2 SVGAGI (reference sequence). This CDR3 region has 14 residues. The V segment lost 4 bases and the J segment 5 bases; nucleotides outside the gene matches: 7. CDR3 loop: CASSSNRGRYGYTF. In DNA form, the CDR3 reads TGTGCCAGCAGTTCCAACAGGGGTCGATATGGCTACACCTTC.